Listed below are T cell receptor beta chains from one sample, sequenced in a study of cytomegalovirus exposure and HLA in healthy donors. TCRdb's table, derived via immunoSEQ multiplex PCR, lists solely in-frame clones and lacks some. The table has more than 90,000 clones, around 76% seen once. The specimen sequenced was PBMCs. These receptors all stem from a human donor in good health. CDR3s include the opening cysteine and the closing phenylalanine or tryptophan. A D gene is named only where the DNA matches it firmly. Part of the rows lack a size; the others show once, few, many or a class for expanded clones.

size,J,D,V,DNA,CDR3
-,TRBJ1-2,-,TRBV2,TGTGCCAGCAACTATCAGGGTCTAGGCTACACCTTC,CASNYQGLGYTF
-,TRBJ2-7,TRBD2,TRBV7-9,TGTTCCAGCAGCTCACCAGGGACTAGCGGGACTGCGGACGAGCAGTACTTC,CSSSSPGTSGTADEQYF
-,TRBJ2-7,-,TRBV27,TGTGCCAGCAGTTTATCCGACAGGGGAGGGTTGAGAAGCGAGCAGTACTTC,CASSLSDRGGLRSEQYF
few,TRBJ1-3,-,TRBV15,TGTGCCACCAGTCTAGGGGTCGGAAACACCATATATTTT,CATSLGVGNTIYF
-,TRBJ2-1,TRBD2,TRBV5-1,TGCGCCAGCAGCTTGCGCGGGGGGGCCGATGAGCAGTTCTTC,CASSLRGGADEQFF
-,TRBJ2-1,TRBD2,TRBV5-1,TGCGCCAGCAGCTTGGGGCTGGAGGGAGGGCCGACGCATCCCTCCTACAATGAGCAGTTCTTC,CASSLGLEGGPTHPSYNEQFF
-,TRBJ2-3,TRBD1,TRBV11-3,TGTGCCAGCAGCTTAAGGGAAGGGGGCCACGATACGCAGTATTTT,CASSLREGGHDTQYF
-,TRBJ1-5,-,TRBV19,TGTGCCAGTACCATGGCTTCCCCCAATCAGCCCCAGCATTTT,CASTMASPNQPQHF
-,TRBJ1-3,-,TRBV5-4,TGTGCCAGCAGCGCGAGACAGACTCTTAGCTCTGGAAACACCATATATTTT,CASSARQTLSSGNTIYF
-,TRBJ1-6,-,TRBV27,TGTGCCAGCAGTTTGGAGGCCAGGGGAAATTCACCCCTCCACTTT,CASSLEARGNSPLHF
few,TRBJ2-1,TRBD2,TRBV5-4,TGTGCCAGCAGGACTAGCGGGGGGGCCCACAATGAGCAGTTCTTC,CASRTSGGAHNEQFF
few,TRBJ2-1,TRBD1,TRBV2,TGTGCCAGCAGTGAAGGTGAGAGGGACAGCTTCTTTAGCTCCTACAATGAGCAGTTCTTC,CASSEGERDSFFSSYNEQFF
-,TRBJ2-1,TRBD1,TRBV9,TGTGCCAGCAGCTACGATACCGGCCGCCAGGGGGATGAGCAGTTCTTC,CASSYDTGRQGDEQFF
-,TRBJ1-4,TRBD1,TRBV12-5,TGTGCTAGTGGTTCAGGGGGCTTTGAAAAACTGTTTTTT,CASGSGGFEKLFF
-,TRBJ2-3,-,TRBV7-2,TGTGCCAGCAGCTTAGGGTCGCGGGGTCGCTCCACAGATACGCAGTATTTT,CASSLGSRGRSTDTQYF
-,TRBJ2-7,TRBD1,TRBV14,TGTGCCAGCAGCCCCATCCAGGGACAGGGGAACTACGAGCAGTACTTC,CASSPIQGQGNYEQYF
-,TRBJ2-7,TRBD2,TRBV11-3,TGTGCCAGCAGCTTAGGGCCAGCGGGGGGCGACGAGCAGTACTTC,CASSLGPAGGDEQYF
-,TRBJ1-5,-,TRBV19,TGTGCCAGTAGTATAACCGGGGGTGGGCAGCCCCAGCATTTT,CASSITGGGQPQHF
-,TRBJ1-2,-,TRBV2,TGTGCCAGCAGTGAAAGTCGGGGAGACGGGGGCTACACCTTC,CASSESRGDGGYTF
-,TRBJ2-7,TRBD1,TRBV7-9,TGTGCCAGCAGCTTATCGACAGGGGTCGGAAGCGAGCAGTACTTC,CASSLSTGVGSEQYF
-,TRBJ2-1,TRBD2,TRBV27,TGTGCCAGCAGTAAGGTCCGGGGGGATGAGCAGTTCTTC,CASSKVRGDEQFF
-,TRBJ1-4,-,TRBV19,TGTGCCTCTGCCCGGCAGGGAGGCGAAAAACTGTTTTTT,CASARQGGEKLFF
-,TRBJ2-1,-,TRBV7-2,TGTGCCAGCAGTTATAGAGCGGCTAGCTCCTACAATGAGCAGTTCTTC,CASSYRAASSYNEQFF
-,TRBJ2-1,TRBD2,TRBV9,TGTGCCAGCAGCGCACAACTAGCGGGGTCCAATGAGCAGTTCTTC,CASSAQLAGSNEQFF
-,TRBJ1-5,-,TRBV2,TGTGCCAGCACCAAAGACAGCCATAGCAATCAGCCCCAGCATTTT,CASTKDSHSNQPQHF
-,TRBJ2-7,TRBD2,TRBV9,TGTGCCAGCAGCGAGGGACTAGCGGGAGTAGCTCACGAGCAGTACTTC,CASSEGLAGVAHEQYF
-,TRBJ1-2,-,TRBV7-6,TGTGCCAGCAGCTACCAGGGGCAAGGCTACACCTTC,CASSYQGQGYTF
-,TRBJ2-7,TRBD1,TRBV6-5,TGTGCCAGCAGTCCCGGGACAGGGCGTAGGCAGTACTTC,CASSPGTGRRQYF
-,TRBJ2-1,-,TRBV13,TGTGCCAGCAGCTTAGGTGGCAGAAAGCAGTTCTTC,CASSLGGRKQFF
-,TRBJ1-5,-,TRBV6-6,TGTGCCAGCAGTTACCCGGGGGGGGAGCCCCAGCATTTT,CASSYPGGEPQHF
-,TRBJ1-4,-,TRBV2,TGTGCCAGCAGTGAAGGGGGAGGTTTTGAAAAACTGTTTTTT,CASSEGGGFEKLFF
-,TRBJ1-3,-,TRBV21-1,TGTGCCAGCAGCAAAGGGTACGGCTCTGGAAACACCATATATTTT,CASSKGYGSGNTIYF
-,TRBJ1-1,TRBD1,TRBV7-9,TGTGCCAGCAGCTTTGATCCGGGACAGTCGGGGACTGAAGCTTTCTTT,CASSFDPGQSGTEAFF
-,TRBJ1-1,TRBD1,TRBV29-1,TGCAGCGTCGCCACAGGGGGGGACACTGAAGCTTTCTTT,CSVATGGDTEAFF
-,TRBJ2-3,TRBD1,TRBV9,TGTGCCAGCAGCGTAGGCGAGGGGGCGGCAGATACGCAGTATTTT,CASSVGEGAADTQYF
few,TRBJ1-2,-,TRBV5-8,TGTGCCAGCAGGAATCCGGGCACAGGGCTTGGTGGCTACACCTTC,CASRNPGTGLGGYTF
-,TRBJ1-5,TRBD1,TRBV7-2,TGTGCCAGCAGCTTACTCGGACAGGGGGTGGCTCAGCCCCAGCATTTT,CASSLLGQGVAQPQHF
once,TRBJ1-5,-,TRBV5-4,TGTGCCAGCAGCTTGGGCGGGACGGGCAATCAGCCCCAGCATTTT,CASSLGGTGNQPQHF
-,TRBJ2-2,-,TRBV7-9,TGTGCCAGCAGCTTAGGAGTCGGCGGGGAGCTGTTTTTT,CASSLGVGGELFF
-,TRBJ2-7,TRBD2,TRBV7-2,TGTGCCAGCAGCTTAGCACCCCGACTAGCGGGACATGAGCAGTACTTC,CASSLAPRLAGHEQYF
few,TRBJ1-1,-,TRBV6-4,TGTGCCAGCAGTGTTCGTGCGGGGGGCGGGAACGCTTTCTTT,CASSVRAGGGNAFF
-,TRBJ1-1,TRBD1,TRBV2,TGTGCCAGCAGTGCGACAGGGGGCCGAGGCACTGAAGCTTTCTTT,CASSATGGRGTEAFF
-,TRBJ1-4,-,TRBV18,TGTGCCAGCTCACCAAAGCGCCTGGGTGAAAAACTGTTTTTT,CASSPKRLGEKLFF
-,TRBJ2-7,-,TRBV20-1,TGCAGTGCTAGCGCGAACTGGGAGCAGTACTTC,CSASANWEQYF
-,TRBJ1-6,-,TRBV5-1,TGCGCCAGCAGCTATGATTCCAGGGTCGATTCACCCCTCCACTTT,CASSYDSRVDSPLHF
-,TRBJ2-7,TRBD2,TRBV6-5,TGTGCCAGCAGTCCTACGGGGGGCTCCTACGAGCAGTACTTC,CASSPTGGSYEQYF
few,TRBJ2-7,TRBD2,TRBV19,TGTGCCAGTAGCCGCACTAGCGGGAGCTCCTACGAGCAGTACTTC,CASSRTSGSSYEQYF
medium-sized,TRBJ2-7,-,TRBV5-6,TGTGCCAGCAGCTTGGGCGGGTGGGAGCAGTACTTC,CASSLGGWEQYF
-,TRBJ1-1,-,TRBV6-5,TGTGCCAGCAGCCGGGTCGGGGCTGAAGCTTTCTTT,CASSRVGAEAFF
-,TRBJ1-1,TRBD1,TRBV11-2,TGTGCCAGCACCAGGGGACAGGCGAACACTGAAGCTTTCTTT,CASTRGQANTEAFF
-,TRBJ1-1,-,TRBV19,TGTGCCAGTAGTATAGAGGGGAGGAACACTGAAGCTTTCTTT,CASSIEGRNTEAFF
-,TRBJ1-2,-,TRBV10-3,TGTGCCATCAGTGAGACGGACAGAACGAACTATGGCTACACCTTC,CAISETDRTNYGYTF
-,TRBJ1-2,-,TRBV5-1,TGCGCCAGCAGCTTCAGCGGCCTAGGAACGGGTGGCTACACCTTC,CASSFSGLGTGGYTF
-,TRBJ1-4,TRBD1,TRBV7-2,TGTGCCAGCAGCCGGGACAGCTCTAATGAAAAACTGTTTTTT,CASSRDSSNEKLFF
-,TRBJ1-1,-,TRBV19,TGTGCCAGTAAAATTCAGGGGAACACTGAAGCTTTCTTT,CASKIQGNTEAFF
-,TRBJ1-2,TRBD1,TRBV30,TGTGCCTTCCGACAGGGTGGCTACACCTTC,CAFRQGGYTF
-,TRBJ2-7,TRBD2,TRBV4-1,TGCGCCAGCAGCCAAGAGTGGGGCGGGGGATACGAGCAGTACTTC,CASSQEWGGGYEQYF